This TCR beta chain appears in the sequencing data of a study of a mutant IDH1 vaccine in newly diagnosed glioma. General observations from the study: The occurrence of vaccine-induced immune responses was seen in over 90% of patients.

Noted time point: baseline, week 1 (first vaccination visit). As for treatment: pre-vaccination baseline after standard-of-care therapy. CDR3 length: 13 amino acids. The V segment lost 6 bases and the J segment 9 bases; nucleotides outside the gene matches: 7. Per the germline V gene, CDR1 is ENHRY and CDR2 is SYGVKD. On this clone: Its specificity is unknown.

TCRdb's table, derived via immunoSEQ multiplex PCR, lists solely in-frame clones and lacks some. Of tens of thousands of clones in the sample, 75% to 90% were seen once. The sequencing used PBMCs, collected from a glioma patient treated with radiotherapy, temozolomide or both. This chain links TRBV10-3 with TRBJ1-2; the match to TRBD1 covers 10 bases. The sequence derives from a woman between 40 and 55 years old with glioma. The CDR3 protein is CAISVGQGYSYTF. The CDR3 DNA sequence: TGTGCCATCAGCGTGGGACAGGGGTATAGCTACACCTTC.